What follows is one T cell receptor (beta chain) and its context. Its antigen is currently unknown. This CDR3 region has 14 residues. Germline-derived CDR1 and CDR2 are MNHEY and SVGEGT. cDNA libraries for TRB were generated by 5' RACE incorporating UMI labels. Each CDR3 protein gets one entry in TCRdb, which reprocessed the 5' RACE reads and gives no DNA. In total, the table holds 56,000 or so distinct CDR3 sequences. This specimen comes from a study of CXCR3-negative and CXCR3-positive naive CD8 T cells. Study-level points and caveats: Diversity was high in both naive subsets and much lower in memory cells.

The TCR originated in a human donor in good health. Some clones in this sample may be carry-over from other donors' samples. Material for sequencing was memory CD8+ T cells from blood. This chain links TRBV6-2 or TRBV6-3 with TRBJ1-4. CDR3 protein: CASSSGQAYEKLFF.